The source of this T cell receptor (beta chain) is a study of T cell responses to AZD1222 COVID-19 vaccine. Study results and limitations: Spike-specific TCR repertoires showed rising breadth and depth after two AZD1222 doses. Vaccine-associated CD4 TCRs spanned spike, dominant at 160-218 and 743-854.

Libraries were prepared by immunoSEQ multiplex PCR; TCRdb keeps only in-frame clonotypes and omits some of them. The repertoire holds tens of thousands of clones, with around 85% as singletons. This CDR3 is built from 15 residues. The ends lost 2 bases at V and 8 bases at J; junction bases unmatched: 9. CDR1 is GTSNPN, CDR2 SVGIG, per germline (reference sequence). About this clone itself: The antigen is not known.

The sequence came from an adult in good health. This chain joins TRBV30 and TRBJ1-4; 9 nucleotides line up with TRBD1. The source was peripheral blood, collected on day 0 of AZD1222 vaccination. CDR3 loop: CAWSPTGTGPEKLFF. CDR3 bases: TGTGCCTGGAGTCCAACCGGGACAGGGCCCGAAAAACTGTTTTTT.